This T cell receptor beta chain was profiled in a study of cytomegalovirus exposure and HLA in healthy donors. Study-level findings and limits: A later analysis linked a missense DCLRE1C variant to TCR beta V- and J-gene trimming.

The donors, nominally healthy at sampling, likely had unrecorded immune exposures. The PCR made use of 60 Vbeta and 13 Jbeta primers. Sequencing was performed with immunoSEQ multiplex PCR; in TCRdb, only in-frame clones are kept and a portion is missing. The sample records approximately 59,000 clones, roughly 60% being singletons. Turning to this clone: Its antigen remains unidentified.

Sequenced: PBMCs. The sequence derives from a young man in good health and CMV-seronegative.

The DNA of the CDR3 is TGTGCCAGCAGCCAGGGGGCAAATAGCAATCAGCCCCAGCATTTT. Translated: CASSQGANSNQPQHF. This sequence joins TRBV6-5 and TRBJ1-5, with 8 bases aligning to TRBD1. Germline values: CDR1 MNHEY, CDR2 SVGAGI. J was trimmed by 0 bases and V by 6 bases; bases with no gene match: 4. This CDR3 has 15 residues.